This T cell receptor beta chain was recovered during a study of blood T cell repertoires in COVID-19 (dated by TCRdb to the early 2020s). In the study overall: The collaborator samples originated in the United States, Italy and Spain and spanned the acute and convalescent phases of COVID-19. The material from the prospective study consisted of cDNA or gDNA derived from T cells, B-cell-depleted T cells, or PBMCs. Subjects who had been exposed to COVID-19, were actively infected with it, or had recovered from it provided the deeply sampled blood TCRbeta repertoires that made up the dataset. A freely available public database, intended as a resource for researchers studying the immune response to SARS-CoV-2, is where the repertoires were released. Samples were obtained from the ongoing ImmuneRACE study (first 160 participants) and from some 1,200 subjects provided by 6 global collaborators. Sample metadata almost always included a de-identified subject ID, COVID-19 status, age in years and sex. HLA class I and class II types, where available, came from metadata supplied by the sample provider rather than from assay-based typing.

Whole blood was collected in K2EDTA tubes by collaborating institutions according to the institutions' own protocols. For TCRbeta analysis, collaborators shipped samples as frozen whole blood, isolated PBMCs, or DNA extracted from either of those sample types. The CDR3 spans 12 residues, from the cysteine through the phenylalanine. The only DNA kept is the CDR3, 36 bases in frame from the first base. A distance of 8 bases separates the germline ends of V and J, which lose 1 base and 9 bases respectively. CDR1 SGHRS and CDR2 YFSETQ are derived from the germline V gene. TCRbeta CDR3 regions were amplified from genomic DNA by means of the immunoSEQ Assay, a bias-controlled multiplex PCR. In the source study's methods: The number of nucleated cells in each sample was estimated from the amplification of reference gene primers within the assay. Sequence reads were collapsed and filtered to measure the absolute abundance of every unique TCRbeta CDR3 rearrangement. For each sample, productive Simpson clonality was calculated by taking the square root of Simpson's diversity index across productive rearrangements. TCRdb re-hosts the immuneACCESS table, in-frame sequences only. Its copies lack some clones; in the studies checked, an unresolved V gene accounts for under half of them, and the cause for the rest is not known. The V and J calls and clone size come from that table; D and trimming were worked out from the DNA. The sample records 150,000 to 200,000 clones, about three quarters of which are singletons. 26% of the sample comes from the top ten.

Details on this clone: What this receptor recognizes is not known. Within one base of it there is no much larger clone, and no base qualities were kept.

Study-level results and caveats: The amount of clinical and demographic metadata varied by source and participant and was provided uncurated.

Material: peripheral blood. This TCR was recovered from a woman in her 70s with acute or convalescent COVID-19. The chain links TRBV5-1 with TRBJ2-1; the D gene is possibly TRBD2, with 5 bases matching. The sequenced DNA is TGCGCCAGCAGCTTGACTAGAGGTGAGCAGTTCTTC. Its coded protein is CASSLTRGEQFF. Here the CDR3 is joined to the reference TRBV5-1 and TRBJ2-1 genes, and the full variable domain is: KAGVTQTPRYLIKTRGQQVTLSCSPISGHRSVSWYQQTPGQGLQFLFEYFSETQRNKGNFPGRFSGRQFSNSRSEMNVSTLELGDSALYLCASSLTRGEQFFGPGTRLTVL.